These 27 T cell receptor beta chains share one sample of origin, sequenced in a study of beta chain features in type 1 diabetes. Expressed TCRB transcripts were sequenced, since all the RNA that had been isolated was reverse transcribed. Libraries were prepared by immunoSEQ multiplex PCR; TCRdb keeps only in-frame clonotypes and omits some of them. The sample shows approximately 300,000 clones, approximately 11% of them seen only once. Sequencing was carried out using naive CD4+ T cells from blood. The receptors shown here come from a woman between 25 and 40 years old in good health.

The chain joins TRBV7-2 to TRBJ2-3, with 7 positions matching TRBD1. Per the germline V gene, CDR1 is SGHTA and CDR2 is FQGNSA. This CDR3 region has 15 residues. The V and J ends lost 5 bases and 0 bases, in that order; junction bases with no gene match: 5. CDR3 amino acids: CASSTDRESTDTQYF. The DNA for the CDR3 is TGTGCCAGCAGCACCGACAGGGAGAGCACAGATACGCAGTATTTT.

This clone was found a few times. The genes are TRBV7-8 and TRBJ2-7, with D perhaps TRBD2 (6 bases). Per germline, CDR1 SGHVS and CDR2 FQNEAQ. V lost 5 bases and J lost 9, with 17 bases in between. CDR3 length equals 13 residues. The CDR3 region is CASSPVTSWVQYF. The CDR3 nucleotides read TGTGCCAGCAGCCCCGTGACTAGTTGGGTGCAGTACTTC.

Notes on this clone: The sample has other DNA sequences that encode this CDR3 too. The V gene is TRBV6-5, the J gene TRBJ1-5, with D maybe TRBD1 (5 bases). Germline V gene sequence: CDR1 MNHEY, CDR2 SVGAGI. Trimming cost V 4 bases and J 4 bases, with 11 bases left between them. This CDR3 region has 14 residues. Here the CDR3 reads CASSFGQGNQPQHF. Here the CDR3 DNA reads TGTGCCAGCAGTTTCGGCCAGGGTAATCAGCCCCAGCATTTT.

The chain joins TRBV25-1 to TRBJ2-5; possible D gene TRBD2, 6 bases. The DNA end lines up better with TRBJ2-7; the J call may be wrong. Germline values: CDR1 MGHDK, CDR2 SYGVNS. The CDR3 has 14 amino acids. The CDR3 coding sequence is TGTGCCAGCAGTGACGCCGGGAGCTCCTACGAGCAGTACTTC. Translated, it gives CASSDAGSSYEQYF.

This clone turned up a few times. V is TRBV7-2 and J is TRBJ2-7, with 9 bases aligning to TRBD1. V dropped 4 bases and J dropped 2; count of bases not matched to a gene: 6. The germline gives CDR1 SGHTA, CDR2 FQGNSA. The CDR3 length is 15 residues. CDR3 DNA sequence: TGTGCCAGCAGCTCTCGACAGGGGGGAGCCTACGAGCAGTACTTC. Its translation: CASSSRQGGAYEQYF.

Only one count was recorded for this clone. The chain has TRBV25-1 and TRBJ2-7; 7 nucleotides line up with TRBD1. Per germline, CDR1 MGHDK and CDR2 SYGVNS. The ends lost 3 bases at V and 2 bases at J; junction bases unmatched: 10. The CDR3 sequence is 16 residues long. CDR3 amino acids: CASSDDGTANPYEQYF. In DNA form, the CDR3 reads TGTGCCAGCAGTGACGATGGGACAGCGAACCCCTACGAGCAGTACTTC.

A few counts support this clone. The CDR3 coding sequence is TGTGCCAGCAGAGTTACTGGGCAGGGCTACACCTTC. This gives the protein CASRVTGQGYTF. This chain connects TRBV28 to TRBJ1-2, with D unclear. The CDR3 consists of 12 residues. The germline V and J ends were trimmed by 6 bases and 8 bases, with 13 bases remaining between them. Germline CDR1 reads MDHEN; CDR2 reads SYDVKM.

This clone was seen more than once but under ten times. Other DNA sequences in this sample translate to the same CDR3. The chain links TRBV5-1 to TRBJ2-5; 11 nucleotides agree with TRBD2. Germline loops: CDR1 SGHRS, CDR2 YFSETQ. With V trimmed by 2 bases and J by 2 bases, 2 bases remained unmatched. The CDR3 runs to 15 residues. CDR3 nucleotide sequence: TGCGCCAGCAGCTTCGGGACTAGCGGTCAAGAGACCCAGTACTTC. It yields the protein CASSFGTSGQETQYF.

The chain uses TRBV7-3 and TRBJ2-3; TRBD2 matches at 8 bases. With 6 bases clipped from V and 2 bases from J, the junction kept 4 bases outside the gene matches. From germline, CDR1 is SGHTA and CDR2 FQGTGA. The CDR3 totals 14 residues. The CDR3 loop reads CASRPGLDTDTQYF. The CDR3 DNA reads as TGTGCCAGCAGACCGGGACTAGACACAGATACGCAGTATTTT.

The V gene is TRBV6-6, the J gene TRBJ2-2; the D is unclear. V gave up 1 base and J gave up 1 base, with 4 bases separating them. The CDR3 runs 14 residues. Germline assignment: CDR1 MNHNY and CDR2 SVGAGI (reference sequence). The CDR3 DNA reads TGTGCCAGCAGTTACTTAAAGAACACCGGGGAGCTGTTTTTT. This encodes CASSYLKNTGELFF.

This clone was detected a few times. The J gene is TRBJ2-3, the V gene TRBV2, with 9 bases matching TRBD2. V shed 9 bases and J 5 bases; nucleotides not matched to a gene: 9. The CDR3 is 14 amino acids. Looked up from germline, CDR1 is SNHLY and CDR2 is FYNNEI. Written as DNA, the CDR3 is TGTGCCAGGAATAGCGGGAGTGGGGGAGATACGCAGTATTTT. Translating gives CARNSGSGGDTQYF.

This clone was found a few times. V and J are TRBV28 and TRBJ1-4; D not certain. V was cut by 7 bases and J by 3 bases, with 9 bases left in between. Germline V gives CDR1 MDHEN, CDR2 SYDVKM. The CDR3 runs 13 residues. The CDR3 loop is CASMRQSNEKLFF. DNA of the CDR3: TGTGCCAGCATGAGGCAGTCTAATGAAAAACTGTTTTTT.

The chain couples TRBV28 to TRBJ2-5, with D maybe TRBD2 (6 bases). Deletions cut 4 bases from V and 4 bases from J, with 13 bases between. CDR3 size: 14 residues. CDR1 is MDHEN, CDR2 SYDVKM, per germline. The CDR3 sequence: CASSSGDGRETQYF. CDR3 DNA sequence: TGTGCCAGCAGTTCGGGGGATGGGAGAGAGACCCAGTACTTC.

The chain carries TRBV5-4 and TRBJ2-7; 10 bases line up with TRBD1. After removal of 4 bases from V and 4 bases from J, the junction contained 8 bases not matched to a gene. Germline CDR1 SGHNT, CDR2 YYREEE (reference sequence). The CDR3 is 15 residues long. Written as DNA, the CDR3 is TGTGCCAGCAGCCTGGGCGGGGACAGGGGATACGAGCAGTACTTC. This encodes CASSLGGDRGYEQYF.

The gene calls are TRBV30 and TRBJ2-7, with D possibly TRBD2 on 5 matching bases. Trimming left V 0 bases short and J 4 bases short, with 7 bases between. The length of the CDR3 is 12 residues. Germline-derived CDR1 and CDR2 are GTSNPN and SVGIG (reference sequence). This CDR3 is CAWSVRDYEQYF. Written as DNA, the CDR3 is TGTGCCTGGAGTGTACGGGATTACGAGCAGTACTTC.

This clone was picked up a small number of times. This sequence joins TRBV7-2 and TRBJ1-2; a weak D match, TRBD1 (5 bases). This CDR3 spans 14 amino acids. The germline gives CDR1 SGHTA, CDR2 FQGNSA. V dropped 5 bases and J dropped 8 bases, with 18 bases sitting between them. CDR3: CASSPRVGAGGYTF. The CDR3 DNA reads TGTGCCAGCAGCCCCCGGGTAGGGGCCGGCGGCTACACCTTC.

The V call is TRBV5-1, the J call TRBJ2-7; D possibly corresponds to TRBD1 (5 bases). With 2 bases removed from V and 4 bases from J, the gap between germline ends came to 19 bases. This CDR3 is 16 amino acids long. Germline CDR1 is SGHRS and CDR2 is YFSETQ. CDR3 region: CASSFGSGPVWYEQYF. CDR3 coding DNA: TGCGCCAGCAGCTTCGGGTCAGGGCCCGTCTGGTACGAGCAGTACTTC.

The chain employs TRBV21-1 and TRBJ2-3; the DNA was not compared with TRBD1, the D call given in the table. TRBV21-1 represents a pseudogene. The CDR3 runs 14 residues. CDR3 DNA: TGTGCCAGCAGCGTGGGACAGGAGCCAGATACGCAGTATTTT. This gives the protein CASSVGQEPDTQYF.

This clone has just a few counts. The rearrangement joins TRBV29-1 to TRBJ2-5, with D tentatively TRBD1 (6 bases). Trimming left V 5 bases short and J 2 bases short, with 18 bases between. Looked up from germline, CDR1 is SQVTM and CDR2 is ANQGSEA. CDR3 size: 15 residues. The CDR3, as DNA: TGCAGCGTTCATGACACAGGGTCATCACAAGAGACCCAGTACTTC. This codes for CSVHDTGSSQETQYF.

This clone has a handful of counts. The same CDR3 can be traced to other DNA sequences in this sample. V usage is TRBV7-9 and J usage is TRBJ1-5; tentative D call: TRBD1 (5 bases). Trimming shortened V by 1 base and J by 1 base, and 8 bases separated the two germline ends. The CDR3 extends over 15 amino acids. Germline CDR1 reads SEHNR; CDR2 reads FQNEAQ (reference sequence). CDR3 region: CASSLGGVSNQPQHF. The CDR3 nucleotides are TGTGCCAGCAGCTTAGGGGGGGTAAGCAATCAGCCCCAGCATTTT.

This clone was counted a few times. The chain joins TRBV7-2 to TRBJ2-2, with 10 bases that match TRBD1. Germline V gene sequence: CDR1 SGHTA, CDR2 FQGNSA. The CDR3 has 16 amino acids. V shed 2 bases, J shed 4 bases, and the junction held 4 bases outside the gene matches. The CDR3 reads CASSLTRDRGTGELFF. As DNA, the CDR3 is TGTGCCAGCAGCTTAACCCGGGACAGGGGCACCGGGGAGCTGTTTTTT.

The V and J genes are TRBV9 and TRBJ1-1, with a possible D match to TRBD1 (5 bases). CDR3 size: 14 residues. V was pared by 0 bases and J by 4 bases, with 10 bases between. The germline V gene encodes CDR1 SGDLS and CDR2 YYNGEE. The CDR3 nucleotides read TGTGCCAGCAGCGTAGGTGGGGCGACCACTGAAGCTTTCTTT. Its protein product is CASSVGGATTEAFF.

The chain joins TRBV6-5 to TRBJ2-7; D gene uncertain. CDR3 length equals 13 residues. Trimming stripped 2 bases from V and 3 bases from J, with 8 bases between. Germline V lookup: CDR1 MNHEY, CDR2 SVGAGI. CDR3 sequence (DNA): TGTGCCAGCAGTTACGCGGCCAGCTACGAGCAGTACTTC. Translated, it gives CASSYAASYEQYF.

The chain uses TRBV11-3 and TRBJ2-3; TRBD1 is a possible D gene (5 bases). Germline loops: CDR1 SGHNT, CDR2 YENEEA. The ends were cut back, 0 bases at V and 1 base at J, with 11 bases in the middle. This CDR3 spans 16 amino acids. CDR3 residues: CASSLETGQGTDTQYF. The CDR3 coding sequence is TGTGCCAGCAGCTTAGAAACAGGACAAGGCACAGATACGCAGTATTTT.

This clone came up many times. The chain has TRBV29-1 and TRBJ2-7; possibly TRBD1 for D (6 bases). The CDR3 contains 13 residues. Germline lookup yields CDR1 SQVTM and CDR2 ANQGSEA. Trimming removed 7 bases at V and 4 bases at J, with 17 bases between. The CDR3 region is CSASRDTTYEQYF. CDR3 bases: TGCAGCGCCTCCCGGGACACAACTTACGAGCAGTACTTC.

This clone was observed a few times. The chain has TRBV2 and TRBJ1-5, with 8 bases fitting TRBD1. V was clipped by 0 bases and J by 7 bases; unmatched bases: 14. The V gene's germline CDR1 is SNHLY and CDR2 FYNNEI. The CDR3 has 18 amino acids. The CDR3: CASSEALPGTGLGQPQHF. The CDR3 DNA sequence: TGTGCCAGCAGTGAAGCGCTTCCCGGGACAGGTCTCGGGCAGCCCCAGCATTTT.

The rearrangement joins TRBV19 to TRBJ2-1, with D unclear. The CDR3 has 15 residues. Trimming pared 5 bases from V and 6 bases from J, leaving 17 bases between. The germline CDR1 and CDR2 sequences are LNHDA and SQIVND (reference sequence). The CDR3 nucleotides are TGTGCCAGTAGTCTCCCCTCAAGTATGGCCAATGAGCAGTTCTTC. Protein sequence: CASSLPSSMANEQFF.